What follows are 7 T cell receptor beta chains derived from one specimen sequenced in a study of shared clonotypes between healthy human individuals. The assay was immunoSEQ multiplex PCR, and TCRdb's table has in-frame clones only and misses some. The sample includes 2 million to 3 million clones, roughly 93% of them seen just once. The material sequenced was naive CD4+ T cells from PBMCs. This sample's subset: CD45RA+ positively selected. The receptor source for this set is a man aged 18 to 30 in good health. Some clones in this sample may be carry-over from other donors' samples.

The table lists this clone with a count of one. The gene calls are TRBV5-1 and TRBJ2-3; a weak D match, TRBD1 (5 bases). CDR3 length: 14 amino acids. V was clipped by 7 bases and J by 1 base, with 13 bases between them. Looked up from germline, CDR1 is SGHRS and CDR2 is YFSETQ. The DNA for the CDR3 is TGCGCCAGCCGACCCCTGACAGGCACAGATACGCAGTATTTT. Protein sequence: CASRPLTGTDTQYF.

This clone has a single count. This CDR3 is also generated by other DNA sequences in the sample. This rearrangement joins TRBV30 to TRBJ1-1; D uncertain. CDR3 length: 13 amino acids. Trimming left V 3 bases short and J 2 bases short, with 10 bases between. The V gene's germline CDR1 is GTSNPN and CDR2 SVGIG (reference sequence). CDR3 sequence reads: CAWRPRVNTEAFF. Here the CDR3 DNA reads TGTGCCTGGAGGCCAAGGGTAAACACTGAAGCTTTCTTT.

The chain joins TRBV6-1 to TRBJ1-5, with unresolved D. Between the trimmed V and J ends, which lost 5 bases and 2 bases, there was a span of 10 bases. In germline, CDR1 is MNHNS, CDR2 SASEGT. The length of the CDR3 is 14 residues. CDR3 region: CASSRAEGNQPQHF. CDR3 bases: TGTGCCAGCAGTCGTGCGGAGGGCAATCAGCCCCAGCATTTT.

The table lists this clone with a count of one. The V and J genes are TRBV14 and TRBJ1-4, with D perhaps TRBD1 (6 bases). The CDR3 covers 14 residues. V was trimmed by 3 bases and J by 4 bases, leaving 9 bases between them. Germline V gene lookup returns CDR1 SGHDN and CDR2 FVKESK. CDR3 protein: CASSQDSYNEKLFF. In nucleotides, the CDR3 is TGTGCCAGCAGCCAGGACAGTTATAATGAAAAACTGTTTTTT.

The CDR3 nucleotides read TGCAGCGCCGCGACAGGGGGCTTGAGGTATGGCTACACCTTC. This gives the protein CSAATGGLRYGYTF. V is TRBV29-1 and J is TRBJ1-2; 10 bases line up with TRBD1. Losses at the gene ends were 7 bases for V and 5 bases for J; bases not matched to a gene: 10. CDR3 length: 14 residues. The germline V gene has CDR1 SQVTM and CDR2 ANQGSEA.

The chain uses TRBV28 and TRBJ1-5; TRBD1 agrees at 7 bases. The V segment lost 7 bases and the J segment 6 bases; nucleotides outside the gene matches: 12. The CDR3 extends over 15 amino acids. CDR1 and CDR2 from the germline V gene are MDHEN and SYDVKM. In DNA form, the CDR3 reads TGTGCCAGCAAACTACAGGGGCCTTCGGTTCAGCCCCAGCATTTT. It encodes CASKLQGPSVQPQHF.

The chain links TRBV5-4 to TRBJ2-7; tentatively, D is TRBD1 or TRBD2 (6 bases each). The CDR3 runs to 15 residues. Trimming took off 0 bases at V and 0 bases at J, with 10 bases between the two ends. CDR1 is SGHNT, CDR2 YYREEE, per germline (reference sequence). CDR3 DNA sequence: TGTGCCAGCAGCTTGGAGGGGGGAAGCTCCTACGAGCAGTACTTC. Translated, it gives CASSLEGGSSYEQYF. The full variable domain, its missing parts supplied by reference TRBV5-4 and TRBJ2-7, is ETGVTQSPTHLIKTRGQQVTLRCSSQSGHNTVSWYQQALGQGPQFIFQYYREEENGRGNFPPRFSGLQFPNYSSELNVNALELDDSALYLCASSLEGGSSYEQYFGPGTRLTVT.